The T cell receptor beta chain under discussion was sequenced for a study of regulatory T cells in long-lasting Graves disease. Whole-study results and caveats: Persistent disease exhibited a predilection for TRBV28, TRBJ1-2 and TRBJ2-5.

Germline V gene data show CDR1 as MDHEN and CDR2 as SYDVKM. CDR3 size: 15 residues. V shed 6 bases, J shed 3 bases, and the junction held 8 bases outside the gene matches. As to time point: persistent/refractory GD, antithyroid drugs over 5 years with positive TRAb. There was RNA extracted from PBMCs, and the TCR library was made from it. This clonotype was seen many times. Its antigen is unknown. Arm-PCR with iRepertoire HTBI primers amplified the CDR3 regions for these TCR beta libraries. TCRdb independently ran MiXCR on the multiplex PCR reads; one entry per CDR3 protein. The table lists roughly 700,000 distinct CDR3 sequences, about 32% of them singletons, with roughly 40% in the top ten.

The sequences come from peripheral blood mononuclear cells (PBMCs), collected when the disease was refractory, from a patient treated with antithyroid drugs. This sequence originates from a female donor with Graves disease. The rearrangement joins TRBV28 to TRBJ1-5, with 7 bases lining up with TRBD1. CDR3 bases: TGTGCCAGCAGCTCACACAGGGGTGACAATCAGCCCCAGCATTTT. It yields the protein CASSSHRGDNQPQHF.